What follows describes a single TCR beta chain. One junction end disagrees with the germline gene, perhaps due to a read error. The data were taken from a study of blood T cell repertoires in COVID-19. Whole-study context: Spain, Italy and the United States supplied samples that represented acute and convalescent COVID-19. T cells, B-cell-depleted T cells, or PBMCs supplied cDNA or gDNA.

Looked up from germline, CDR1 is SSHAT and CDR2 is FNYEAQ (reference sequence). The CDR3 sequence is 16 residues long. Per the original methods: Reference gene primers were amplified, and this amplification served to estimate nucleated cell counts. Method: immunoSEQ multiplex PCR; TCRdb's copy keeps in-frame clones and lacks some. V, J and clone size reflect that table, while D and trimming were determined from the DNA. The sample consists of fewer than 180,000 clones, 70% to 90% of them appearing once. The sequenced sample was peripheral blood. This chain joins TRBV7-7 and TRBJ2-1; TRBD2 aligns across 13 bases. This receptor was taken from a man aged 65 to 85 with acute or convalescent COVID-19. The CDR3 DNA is TGTGCTAGCAGCTCTGGACTAGCGGGAGTGCCAACGGATCAGTTCTTC. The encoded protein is CASSSGLAGVPTDQFF. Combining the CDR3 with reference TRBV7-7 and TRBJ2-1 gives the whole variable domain GAGVSQSPRYKVTKRGQDVTLRCDPISSHATLYWYQQALGQGPEFLTYFNYEAQPDKSGLPSDRFSAERPEGSISTLTIQRTEQRDSAMYRCASSSGLAGVPTDQFFGPGTRLTVL.